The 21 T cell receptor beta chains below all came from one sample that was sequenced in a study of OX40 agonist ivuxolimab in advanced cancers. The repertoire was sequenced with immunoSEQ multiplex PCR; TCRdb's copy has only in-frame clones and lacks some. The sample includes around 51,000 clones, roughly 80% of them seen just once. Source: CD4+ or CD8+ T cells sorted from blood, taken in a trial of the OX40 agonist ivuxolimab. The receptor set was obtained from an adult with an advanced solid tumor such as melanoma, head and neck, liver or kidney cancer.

CDR3 residues: CASSERGAGAGNTIYF. In DNA, the CDR3 is TGTGCCAGCAGTGAACGGGGGGCCGGGGCTGGAAACACCATATATTTT. The chain couples TRBV6-1 to TRBJ1-3; weak D call: TRBD1 (6 bases). The CDR3 loop spans 16 amino acids. Germline CDR1 is MNHNS and CDR2 is SASEGT. Trimming stripped 2 bases from V and 2 bases from J, with 13 bases between.

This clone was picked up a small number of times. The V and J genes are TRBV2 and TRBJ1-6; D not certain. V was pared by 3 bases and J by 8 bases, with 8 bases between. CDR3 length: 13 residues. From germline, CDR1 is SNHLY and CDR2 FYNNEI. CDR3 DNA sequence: TGTGCCAGCAGTGAGGCCCGGGATTCACCCCTCCACTTT. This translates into CASSEARDSPLHF.

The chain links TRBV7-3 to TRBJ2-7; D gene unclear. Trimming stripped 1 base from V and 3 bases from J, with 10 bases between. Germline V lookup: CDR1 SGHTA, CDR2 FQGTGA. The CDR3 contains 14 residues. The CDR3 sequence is CASSLSSGGYEQYF. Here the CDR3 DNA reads TGTGCCAGCAGCTTAAGTTCGGGCGGCTACGAGCAGTACTTC.

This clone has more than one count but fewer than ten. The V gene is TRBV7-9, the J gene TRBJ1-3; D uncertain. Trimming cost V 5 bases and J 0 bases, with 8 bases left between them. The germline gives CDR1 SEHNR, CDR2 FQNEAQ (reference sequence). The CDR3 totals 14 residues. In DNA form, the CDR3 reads TGTGCCAGCAGCCGGGCCGTCTCTGGAAACACCATATATTTT. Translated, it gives CASSRAVSGNTIYF. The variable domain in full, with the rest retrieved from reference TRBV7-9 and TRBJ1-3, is DTGVSQNPRHKITKRGQNVTFRCDPISEHNRLYWYRQTLGQGPEFLTYFQNEAQLEKSRLLSDRFSAERPKGSFSTLEIQRTEQGDSAMYLCASSRAVSGNTIYFGEGSWLTVV.

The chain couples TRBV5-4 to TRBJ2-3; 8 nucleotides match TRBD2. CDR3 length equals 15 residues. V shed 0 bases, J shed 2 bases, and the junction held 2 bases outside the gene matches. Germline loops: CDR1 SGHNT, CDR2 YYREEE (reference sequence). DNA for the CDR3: TGTGCCAGCAGCTTGGTGCGGGGGGCCACAGATACGCAGTATTTT. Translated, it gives CASSLVRGATDTQYF.

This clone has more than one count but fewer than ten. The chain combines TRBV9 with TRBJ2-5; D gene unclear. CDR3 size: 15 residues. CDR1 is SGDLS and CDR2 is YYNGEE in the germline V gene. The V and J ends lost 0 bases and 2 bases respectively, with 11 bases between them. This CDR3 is CASSVAGRRQETQYF. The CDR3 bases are TGTGCCAGCAGCGTAGCTGGAAGAAGGCAAGAGACCCAGTACTTC.

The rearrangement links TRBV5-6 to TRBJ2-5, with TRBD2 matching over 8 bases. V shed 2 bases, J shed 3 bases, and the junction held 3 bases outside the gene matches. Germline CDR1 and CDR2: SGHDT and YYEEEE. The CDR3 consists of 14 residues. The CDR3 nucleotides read TGTGCCAGCAGCTTCCCAGCGGGAGAAGAGACCCAGTACTTC. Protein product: CASSFPAGEETQYF.

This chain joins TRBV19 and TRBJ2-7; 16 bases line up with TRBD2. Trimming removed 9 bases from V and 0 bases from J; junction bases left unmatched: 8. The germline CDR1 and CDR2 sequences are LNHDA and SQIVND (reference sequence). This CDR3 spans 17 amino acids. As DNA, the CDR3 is TGTGCCAGCCGGCCGGGACTAGCGGGGGGGGCCTCCTACGAGCAGTACTTC. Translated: CASRPGLAGGASYEQYF.

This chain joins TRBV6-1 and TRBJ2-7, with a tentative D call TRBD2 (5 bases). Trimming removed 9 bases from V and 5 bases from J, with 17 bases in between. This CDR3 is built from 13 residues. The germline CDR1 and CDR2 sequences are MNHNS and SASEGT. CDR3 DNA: TGTGCCAGTAAGAGGAGAGGGTTCAACGAGCAGTACTTC. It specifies CASKRRGFNEQYF.

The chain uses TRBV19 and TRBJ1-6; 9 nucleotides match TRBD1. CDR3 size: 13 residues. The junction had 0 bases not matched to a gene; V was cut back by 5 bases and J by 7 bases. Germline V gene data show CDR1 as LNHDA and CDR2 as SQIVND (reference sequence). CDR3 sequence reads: CASSGQGNSPLHF. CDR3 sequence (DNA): TGTGCCAGTAGTGGACAGGGGAATTCACCCCTCCACTTT.

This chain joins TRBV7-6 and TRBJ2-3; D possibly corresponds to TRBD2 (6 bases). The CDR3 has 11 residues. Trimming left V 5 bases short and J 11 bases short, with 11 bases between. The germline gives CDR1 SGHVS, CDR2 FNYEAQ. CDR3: CASSPGLRQYF. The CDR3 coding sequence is TGTGCCAGCAGCCCGGGACTTCGGCAGTATTTT.

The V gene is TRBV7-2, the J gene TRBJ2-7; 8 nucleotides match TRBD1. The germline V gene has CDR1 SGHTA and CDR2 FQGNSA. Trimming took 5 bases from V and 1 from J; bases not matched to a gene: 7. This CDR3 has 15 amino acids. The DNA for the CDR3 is TGTGCCAGCAGCCAAGAGACAGGGGAATCCTACGAGCAGTACTTC. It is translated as CASSQETGESYEQYF. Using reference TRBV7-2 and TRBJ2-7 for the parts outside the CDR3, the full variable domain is GAGVSQSPSNKVTEKGKDVELRCDPISGHTALYWYRQSLGQGLEFLIYFQGNSAPDKSGLPSDRFSAERTGGSVSTLTIQRTQQEDSAVYLCASSQETGESYEQYFGPGTRLTVT.

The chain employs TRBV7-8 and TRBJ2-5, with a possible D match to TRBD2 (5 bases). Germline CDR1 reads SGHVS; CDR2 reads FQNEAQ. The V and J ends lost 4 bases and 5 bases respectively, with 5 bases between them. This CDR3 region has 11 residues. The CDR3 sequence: CASSSGETQYF. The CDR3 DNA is TGTGCCAGCAGCTCGGGGGAGACCCAGTACTTC.

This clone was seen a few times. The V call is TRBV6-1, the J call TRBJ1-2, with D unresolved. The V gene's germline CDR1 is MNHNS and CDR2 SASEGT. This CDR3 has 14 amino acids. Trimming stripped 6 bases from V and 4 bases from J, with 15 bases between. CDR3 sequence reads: CASSPTGPAYGYTF. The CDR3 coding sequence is TGTGCCAGCAGCCCAACCGGTCCCGCCTATGGCTACACCTTC.

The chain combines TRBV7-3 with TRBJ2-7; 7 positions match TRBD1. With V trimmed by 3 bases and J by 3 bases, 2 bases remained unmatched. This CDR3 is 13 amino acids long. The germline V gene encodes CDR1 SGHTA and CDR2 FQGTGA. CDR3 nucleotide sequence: TGTGCCAGCAGCTTGGCAGGGGGCTACGAGCAGTACTTC. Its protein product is CASSLAGGYEQYF. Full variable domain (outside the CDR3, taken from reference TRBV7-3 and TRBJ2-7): GAGVSQTPSNKVTEKGKYVELRCDPISGHTALYWYRQSLGQGPEFLIYFQGTGAADDSGLPNDRFFAVRPEGSVSTLKIQRTERGDSAVYLCASSLAGGYEQYFGPGTRLTVT.

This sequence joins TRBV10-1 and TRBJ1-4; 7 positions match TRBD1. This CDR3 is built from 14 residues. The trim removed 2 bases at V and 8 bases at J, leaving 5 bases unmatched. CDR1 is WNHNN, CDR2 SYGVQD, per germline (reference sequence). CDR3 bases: TGCGCCAGCAGTGAGGGACAGGCGGGGGAAAAACTGTTTTTT. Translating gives CASSEGQAGEKLFF.

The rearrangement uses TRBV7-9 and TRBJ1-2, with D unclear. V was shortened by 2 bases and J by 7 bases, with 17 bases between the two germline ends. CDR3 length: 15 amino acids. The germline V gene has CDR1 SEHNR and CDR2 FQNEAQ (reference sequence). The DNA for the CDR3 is TGTGCCAGCAGCTTAATGGGAGCCGGGGAGATTGGCTACACCTTC. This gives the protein CASSLMGAGEIGYTF.

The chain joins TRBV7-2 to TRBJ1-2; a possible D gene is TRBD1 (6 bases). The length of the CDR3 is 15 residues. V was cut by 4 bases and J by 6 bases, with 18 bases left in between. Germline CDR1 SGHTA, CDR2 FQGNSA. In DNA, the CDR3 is TGTGCCAGCAGCTCACAAACGGGGGGCGCGGATGGCTACACCTTC. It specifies CASSSQTGGADGYTF.

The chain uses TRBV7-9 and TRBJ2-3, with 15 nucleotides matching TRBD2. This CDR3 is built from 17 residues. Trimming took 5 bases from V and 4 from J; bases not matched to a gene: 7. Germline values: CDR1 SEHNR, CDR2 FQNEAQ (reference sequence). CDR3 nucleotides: TGTGCCAGCAGCCCGGGACTAGCGGGGGGCCGGGCAGATACGCAGTATTTT. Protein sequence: CASSPGLAGGRADTQYF.

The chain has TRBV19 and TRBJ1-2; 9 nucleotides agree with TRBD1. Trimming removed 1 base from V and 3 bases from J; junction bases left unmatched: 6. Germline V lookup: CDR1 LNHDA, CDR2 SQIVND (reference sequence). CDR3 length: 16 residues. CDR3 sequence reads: CASSIALGQGYYGYTF. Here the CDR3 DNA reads TGTGCCAGTAGTATAGCGTTGGGACAGGGATACTATGGCTACACCTTC.

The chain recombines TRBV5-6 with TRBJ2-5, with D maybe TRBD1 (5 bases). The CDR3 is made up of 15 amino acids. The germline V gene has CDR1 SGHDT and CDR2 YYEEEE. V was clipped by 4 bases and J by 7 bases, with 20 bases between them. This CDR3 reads CASSLIGALGRTQYF. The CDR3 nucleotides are TGTGCCAGCAGCCTGATTGGGGCCCTCGGCAGGACCCAGTACTTC.